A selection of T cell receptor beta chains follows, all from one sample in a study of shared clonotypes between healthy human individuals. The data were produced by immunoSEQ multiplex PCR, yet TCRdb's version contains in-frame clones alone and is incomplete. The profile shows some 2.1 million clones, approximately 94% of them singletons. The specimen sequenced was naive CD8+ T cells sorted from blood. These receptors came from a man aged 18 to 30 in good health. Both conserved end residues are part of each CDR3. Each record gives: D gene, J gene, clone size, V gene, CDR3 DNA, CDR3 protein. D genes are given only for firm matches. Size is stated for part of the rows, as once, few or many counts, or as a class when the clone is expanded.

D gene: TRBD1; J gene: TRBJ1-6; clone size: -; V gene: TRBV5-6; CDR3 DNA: TGTGCCAGCAGCAAAACGGGACAGCATCTGGAACCCCTCCACTTT; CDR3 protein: CASSKTGQHLEPLHF
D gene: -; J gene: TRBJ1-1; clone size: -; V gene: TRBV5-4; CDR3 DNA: TGTGCCAGCGGCCCGGGGGCGCATGAAGCTTTCTTT; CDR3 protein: CASGPGAHEAFF
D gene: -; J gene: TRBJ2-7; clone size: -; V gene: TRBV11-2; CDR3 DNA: TGTGCCAGCAGCATTGGTGGTTCTCGTGAGCAGTACTTC; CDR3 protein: CASSIGGSREQYF
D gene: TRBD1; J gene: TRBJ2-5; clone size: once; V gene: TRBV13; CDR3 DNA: TGTGCCAGCAGCTTAGAATCTTCGGGACAGGGAGTTCTGGGGACCCAGTACTTC; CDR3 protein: CASSLESSGQGVLGTQYF
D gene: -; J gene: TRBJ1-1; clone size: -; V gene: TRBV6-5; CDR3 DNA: TGTGCCAGCCTCAACGTGCTTGAAGCTTTCTTT; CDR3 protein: CASLNVLEAFF
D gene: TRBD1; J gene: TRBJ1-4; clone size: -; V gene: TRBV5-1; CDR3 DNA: TGCGCCAACGCCGGGACAGTATCTTTCATAGGCGGTGAAAAACTGTTTTTT; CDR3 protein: CANAGTVSFIGGEKLFF
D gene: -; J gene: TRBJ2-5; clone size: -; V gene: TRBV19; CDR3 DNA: TGTGCCAGTAGTATTGGACCGGGAGAGACCCAGTACTTC; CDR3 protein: CASSIGPGETQYF
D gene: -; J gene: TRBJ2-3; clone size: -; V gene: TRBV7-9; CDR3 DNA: TGTGCCAGCAGCTTGGAGGTGGGCACAGATACGCAGTATTTT; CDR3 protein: CASSLEVGTDTQYF
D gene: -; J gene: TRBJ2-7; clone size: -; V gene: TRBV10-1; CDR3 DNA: TGCGCCAGCAGTGAGGCCAACCCCGCCAACGAGCAGTACTTC; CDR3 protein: CASSEANPANEQYF
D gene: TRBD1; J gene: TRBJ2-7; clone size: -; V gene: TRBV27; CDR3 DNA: TGTGCCAGCAGTTTAGATCCAGGGGGTGCCTACGAGCAGTACTTC; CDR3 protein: CASSLDPGGAYEQYF
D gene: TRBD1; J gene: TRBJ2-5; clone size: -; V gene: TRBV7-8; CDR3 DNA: TGTGCCAGCAGCTTAGTCCCCGAGACAGGGGAAGAGACCCAGTACTTC; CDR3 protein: CASSLVPETGEETQYF
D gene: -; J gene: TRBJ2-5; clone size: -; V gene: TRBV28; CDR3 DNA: TGTGCCAGCAGCTCGGGCGGGGCAGAGACCCAGTACTTC; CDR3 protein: CASSSGGAETQYF
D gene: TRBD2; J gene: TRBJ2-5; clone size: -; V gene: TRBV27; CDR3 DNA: TGTGCCAGCAGTTTATGGTCTAGCGGGAGTGGGCAAGAGACCCAGTACTTC; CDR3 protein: CASSLWSSGSGQETQYF
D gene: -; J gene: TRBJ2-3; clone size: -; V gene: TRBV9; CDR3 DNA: TGTGCCAGCAGCGTCCTTGAAGATACGCAGTATTTT; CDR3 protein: CASSVLEDTQYF
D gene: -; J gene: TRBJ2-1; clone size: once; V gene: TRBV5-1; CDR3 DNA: TGCGCCAGCGGTCCTGCGGACTCCTACAATGAGCAGTTCTTC; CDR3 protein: CASGPADSYNEQFF
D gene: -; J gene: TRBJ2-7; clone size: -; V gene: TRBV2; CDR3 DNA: TGTGCCAGCACCGAGACAGTCTACGAGCAGTACTTC; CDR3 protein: CASTETVYEQYF
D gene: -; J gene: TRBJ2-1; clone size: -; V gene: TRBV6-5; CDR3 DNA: TGTGCCAGCTCCCTGGCCCGTGAGCAGTTCTTC; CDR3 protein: CASSLAREQFF
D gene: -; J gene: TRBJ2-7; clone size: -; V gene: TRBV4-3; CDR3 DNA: TGCGCCAGCAGCCAAGCCGGGTCCTACGAGCAGTACTTC; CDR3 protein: CASSQAGSYEQYF
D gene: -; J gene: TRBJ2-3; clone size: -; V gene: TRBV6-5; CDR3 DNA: TGTGCCAGCAGTTACGGGGCTCCAGATACGCAGTATTTT; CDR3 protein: CASSYGAPDTQYF
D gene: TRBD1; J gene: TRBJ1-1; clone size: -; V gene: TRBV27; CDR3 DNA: TGTGCCAGCAAGACAGGGATCGCTGAAGCTTTCTTT; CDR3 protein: CASKTGIAEAFF
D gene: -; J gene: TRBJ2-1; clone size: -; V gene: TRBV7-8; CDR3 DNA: TGTGCCAGCAGCTTACCCGGAACCTACAATGAGCAGTTCTTC; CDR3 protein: CASSLPGTYNEQFF
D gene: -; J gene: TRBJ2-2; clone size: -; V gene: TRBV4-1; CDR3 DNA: TGCGCCAGCAGCCTCCCTCAAGGGGGAAACACCGGGGAGCTGTTTTTT; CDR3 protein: CASSLPQGGNTGELFF
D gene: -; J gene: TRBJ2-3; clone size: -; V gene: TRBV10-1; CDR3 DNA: TGCGCCAGCAGTGAGTCCGGGACAGATACGCAGTATTTT; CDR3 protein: CASSESGTDTQYF
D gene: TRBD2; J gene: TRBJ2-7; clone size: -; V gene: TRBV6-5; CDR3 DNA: TGTGCCAGCAGCTCGCTAGCGGGGGTCTACGAGCAGTACTTC; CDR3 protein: CASSSLAGVYEQYF
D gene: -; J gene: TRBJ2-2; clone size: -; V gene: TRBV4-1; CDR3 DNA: TGCGCCAGCAGCCAAGAGCTTAGGCAGGATTACACCGGGGAGCTGTTTTTT; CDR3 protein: CASSQELRQDYTGELFF
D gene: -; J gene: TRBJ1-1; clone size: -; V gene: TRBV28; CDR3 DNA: TGTGCCAGCAGTTGGGGGAACACTGAAGCTTTCTTT; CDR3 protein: CASSWGNTEAFF
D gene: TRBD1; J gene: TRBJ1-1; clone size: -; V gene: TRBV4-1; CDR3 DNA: TGCGCCAGCAGCAGGGGACAGGGGGCGCCTGAAGCTTTCTTT; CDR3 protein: CASSRGQGAPEAFF
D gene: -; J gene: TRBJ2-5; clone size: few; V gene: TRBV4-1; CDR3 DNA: TGCGCCAGCAGCCAAGATGGGAGTGCGGAGACCCAGTACTTC; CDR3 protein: CASSQDGSAETQYF
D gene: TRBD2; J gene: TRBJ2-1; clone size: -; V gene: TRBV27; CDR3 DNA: TGTGCCAGCAGTCCGGGGGGTGGCGGGCGTTTCGATGAGCAGTTCTTC; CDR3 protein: CASSPGGGGRFDEQFF
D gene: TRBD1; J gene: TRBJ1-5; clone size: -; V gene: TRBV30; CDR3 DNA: TGTGCCTGGAGTGAGACAGGGCTAAGTCAGCCCCAGCATTTT; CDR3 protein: CAWSETGLSQPQHF
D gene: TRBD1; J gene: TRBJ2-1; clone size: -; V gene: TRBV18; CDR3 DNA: TGTGCCAGCTCACCGCCGACAGGGGAAGGGTACAATGAGCAGTTCTTC; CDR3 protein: CASSPPTGEGYNEQFF
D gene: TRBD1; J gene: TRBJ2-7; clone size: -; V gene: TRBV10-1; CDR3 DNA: TGCGCCAGCAGTGATGGGGACAGGGGATACGAGCAGTACTTC; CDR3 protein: CASSDGDRGYEQYF
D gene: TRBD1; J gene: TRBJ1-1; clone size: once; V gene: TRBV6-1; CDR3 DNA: TGTGCCAGCAGTTCCGGGACAGGGTTGAACACTGAAGCTTTCTTT; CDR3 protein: CASSSGTGLNTEAFF
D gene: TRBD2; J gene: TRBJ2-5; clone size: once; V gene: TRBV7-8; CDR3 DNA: TGTGCCAGCAGCACCCCGTCGGGACTAGTGGCCCAGTACTTC; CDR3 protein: CASSTPSGLVAQYF
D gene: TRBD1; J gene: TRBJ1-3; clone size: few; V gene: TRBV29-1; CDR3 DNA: TGCAGCGTCTACAGGGACAGGGATAACACCATATATTTT; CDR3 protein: CSVYRDRDNTIYF
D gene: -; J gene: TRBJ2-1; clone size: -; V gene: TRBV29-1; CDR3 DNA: TGCAGCCCCATCGAGATCGGCAATGAGCAGTTCTTC; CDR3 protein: CSPIEIGNEQFF
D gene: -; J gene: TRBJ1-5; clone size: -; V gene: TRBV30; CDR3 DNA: TGTGCCTGGAGTGTACGGGAGGCAGGGGCTCAGCCCCAGCATTTT; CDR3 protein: CAWSVREAGAQPQHF
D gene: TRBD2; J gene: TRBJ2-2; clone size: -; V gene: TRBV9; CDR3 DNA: TGTGCCAGCAGCTTTAGCGGGCGGAACACCGGGGAGCTGTTTTTT; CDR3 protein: CASSFSGRNTGELFF
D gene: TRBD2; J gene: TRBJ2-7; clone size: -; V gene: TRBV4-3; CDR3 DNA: TGCGCCAGCAGCCAAGACGAAGGGACTAGGCCCTTACCCTACGAGCAGTACTTC; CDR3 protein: CASSQDEGTRPLPYEQYF
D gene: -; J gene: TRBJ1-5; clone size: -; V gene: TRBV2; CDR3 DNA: TGTGCCAGCAGTGAGGGACAAACTCCTAATCAGCCCCAGCATTTT; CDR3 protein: CASSEGQTPNQPQHF
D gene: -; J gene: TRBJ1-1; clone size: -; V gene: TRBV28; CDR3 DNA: TGTGCCAGCAGTTTTATCCGGGGCAGGGGAGCTTTCTTT; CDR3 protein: CASSFIRGRGAFF
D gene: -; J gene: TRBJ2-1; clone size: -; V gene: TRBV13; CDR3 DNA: TGTGCCAGCAGCTTAGCGGGAGTCGGGAATGAGCAGTTCTTC; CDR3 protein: CASSLAGVGNEQFF
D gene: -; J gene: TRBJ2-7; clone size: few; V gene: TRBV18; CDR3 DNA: TGTGCCAGCTCACCAGGCTACGAGCAGTACTTC; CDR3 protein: CASSPGYEQYF
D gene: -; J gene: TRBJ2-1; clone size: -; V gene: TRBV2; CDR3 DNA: TGTGCCAGCAGTGATTCAGGGTACAGCTCCTACAATGAGCAGTTCTTC; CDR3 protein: CASSDSGYSSYNEQFF